The 27 T cell receptor beta chains below were found in one sample sequenced in a study of OX40 agonist ivuxolimab in advanced cancers. Assay used: immunoSEQ multiplex PCR; TCRdb lists only in-frame clones, some missing. The sample includes about 76,000 clones, around 90% of them seen just once. Sequencing was performed on CD4+ or CD8+ T cells sorted from blood, taken in a trial of the OX40 agonist ivuxolimab. The origin of the receptors is an adult with an advanced solid tumor such as melanoma, head and neck, liver or kidney cancer.

This clone was seen more than once but under ten times. V and J are TRBV5-6 and TRBJ1-5; D is unresolved. The V gene lost 1 base and the J gene lost 0 bases, with 8 bases spanning the gap. Germline loops: CDR1 SGHDT, CDR2 YYEEEE. This CDR3 has 15 amino acids. The DNA for the CDR3 is TGTGCCAGCAGCTTGAACCCAGGTAGCAATCAGCCCCAGCATTTT. It yields the protein CASSLNPGSNQPQHF.

This chain uses TRBV6-9 with TRBJ1-3, with TRBD1 identical over 7 bases. From germline, CDR1 is MNHGY and CDR2 SVAAGI. V lost 2 bases and J lost 2; bases outside the gene matches: 6. There are 16 residues in the CDR3. The CDR3 reads CASSYPDREAGNTIYF. For the CDR3, the DNA is TGTGCCAGCAGTTATCCTGACAGGGAAGCTGGAAACACCATATATTTT.

The CDR3 coding sequence is TGTGCCAGCAGTACAGGGAGATCCTACGAGCAGTACGTC. It encodes CASSTGRSYEQYV. This chain links TRBV5-8 with TRBJ2-7, with D possibly matching TRBD1 (6 bases). CDR3 length: 13 residues. The V and J ends lost 5 bases and 1 base respectively, with 10 bases between them. CDR1 and CDR2 from the germline V gene are SGHTS and YDEGEE.

The chain uses TRBV11-3 and TRBJ2-3; the D gene is possibly TRBD2 (7 bases). This CDR3 region has 16 residues. Trimming took off 1 base at V and 1 base at J, with 12 bases between the two ends. Germline values: CDR1 SGHNT, CDR2 YENEEA. In DNA form, the CDR3 reads TGTGCCAGCAGCTTAGGGGGGGGCTGGGGCACAGATACGCAGTATTTT. Protein sequence: CASSLGGGWGTDTQYF.

V gene TRBV11-3 combines with J gene TRBJ1-1; no firm D call. CDR1 SGHNT and CDR2 YENEEA come from the germline V gene. The CDR3 length is 15 residues. V lost 3 bases and J 3 bases, leaving 14 bases between the germline ends. CDR3 nucleotide sequence: TGTGCCAGCAGCTTTTCGGGAGTTCCCGACACTGAAGCTTTCTTT. This translates into CASSFSGVPDTEAFF. Based on the CDR3 plus reference TRBV11-3 and TRBJ1-1, the full variable domain is EAGVVQSPRYKIIEKKQPVAFWCNPISGHNTLYWYLQNLGQGPELLIRYENEEAVDDSQLPKDRFSAERLKGVDSTLKIQPAELGDSAVYLCASSFSGVPDTEAFFGQGTRLTVV.

The gene calls are TRBV28 and TRBJ2-7; maybe TRBD2 (6 bases). This CDR3 contains 14 residues. Germline loops: CDR1 MDHEN, CDR2 SYDVKM. The V gene lost 5 bases and the J gene lost 6 bases, with 17 bases spanning the gap. This CDR3 is CASSTNNQGGEQYV. For the CDR3, the DNA is TGTGCCAGCAGTACCAACAACCAGGGAGGCGAGCAGTACGTC.

The CDR3 here is CSFRPGLSGNTIYF. CDR3 in DNA: TGCAGCTTCCGCCCGGGCCTCTCTGGAAACACCATATATTTT. This chain uses TRBV29-1 with TRBJ1-3; D gene uncertain. This CDR3 comprises 14 residues. Germline-derived CDR1 and CDR2 are SQVTM and ANQGSEA. The germline V and J ends were trimmed by 8 bases and 0 bases, with 14 bases remaining between them.

For this clone: The DNA is left out, because the CDR3 cannot be placed on it with certainty; the CDR3 is given as TCRdb lists it. The chain links TRBV21-1 to TRBJ1-2. TRBV21-1 is listed as a pseudogene. The CDR3 totals 20 residues, both ends included. Here the CDR3 reads CASSRVGEGALVDPNYGYTF.

The chain is built from TRBV4-3 and TRBJ1-2; 9 bases match TRBD1. CDR1 and CDR2 from the germline V gene are LGHNA and YSLEER. This CDR3 contains 15 residues. V lost 1 base and J lost 6; bases outside the gene matches: 6. The CDR3 reads CASSQAGGQGNGYTF. Here the CDR3 DNA reads TGCGCCAGCAGCCAAGCGGGGGGACAGGGAAATGGCTACACCTTC.

The chain's CDR3 is CSVKGTDNSPLHF. CDR3 sequence (DNA): TGCAGCGTTAAGGGAACTGATAATTCACCCCTCCACTTT. The chain links TRBV29-1 to TRBJ1-6; D not certain. The CDR3 is made up of 13 amino acids. Per germline, CDR1 SQVTM and CDR2 ANQGSEA. Trimming took 5 bases from V and 5 from J, leaving 10 bases between them.

This clone is a singleton in its sample. The chain has TRBV10-3 and TRBJ2-3; possibly TRBD2 for D (5 bases). Trimming took off 6 bases at V and 3 bases at J, with 19 bases between the two ends. CDR1 is ENHRY and CDR2 is SYGVKD in the germline V gene. The CDR3 runs to 16 residues. The CDR3 is CAISYTEGVETDTQYF. The CDR3 nucleotides read TGTGCCATCAGCTATACCGAGGGAGTAGAGACAGATACGCAGTATTTT.

This rearrangement joins TRBV5-1 to TRBJ2-7; 7 nucleotides match TRBD2. The CDR3 totals 15 residues. Unmatched junction bases numbered 14, after V lost 5 bases and J lost 6 bases. Per germline, CDR1 SGHRS and CDR2 YFSETQ. The CDR3 sequence: CASSRGEQGPPEQYF. As DNA, the CDR3 is TGCGCCAGCAGTCGGGGGGAGCAGGGCCCCCCCGAGCAGTACTTC.

This rearrangement joins TRBV29-1 to TRBJ2-2; 15 bases align to TRBD2. The CDR3 consists of 16 residues. V was pared by 7 bases and J by 4 bases, with 7 bases of the junction left unmatched. CDR1 SQVTM and CDR2 ANQGSEA come from the germline V gene. CDR3 in DNA: TGCAGCGCCCGGACTAGCGGGGGGGCCGGCACCGGGGAGCTGTTTTTT. Translating gives CSARTSGGAGTGELFF.

This sequence joins TRBV6-1 and TRBJ1-4, with TRBD1 identical over 9 bases. Germline V CDR1 and CDR2: MNHNS, SASEGT. V lost 4 bases, J lost 7 bases, and 4 bases stayed unmatched. The CDR3 covers 14 residues. CDR3: CASSVGTGTEKLFF. As DNA, the CDR3 is TGTGCCAGCAGTGTCGGGACAGGGACTGAAAAACTGTTTTTT.

The gene calls are TRBV7-2 and TRBJ1-6, with 8 bases identical to TRBD1. The V gene end was trimmed by 5 bases and the J gene end by 6 bases; junction bases not matched to a gene: 9. The CDR3 extends over 16 amino acids. Germline V gene lookup returns CDR1 SGHTA and CDR2 FQGNSA. The CDR3 nucleotides read TGTGCCAGCAGCGGTCACGACAGGGGTGTTAATTCACCCCTCCACTTT. Residues: CASSGHDRGVNSPLHF.

J is TRBJ1-1 and V is TRBV6-5, with D maybe TRBD1 (5 bases). CDR3 length: 12 residues. CDR1 and CDR2 from the germline V gene are MNHEY and SVGAGI. Between the trimmed V and J ends, which lost 7 bases and 6 bases, there was a span of 12 bases. CDR3 DNA: TGTGCCAGCACCCAGGGAGAGGCTGAAGCTTTCTTT. Translated: CASTQGEAEAFF.

The chain links TRBV29-1 to TRBJ2-5, with D tentatively TRBD1 (5 bases). Per the germline V gene, CDR1 is SQVTM and CDR2 is ANQGSEA. The V gene lost 4 bases and the J gene lost 2 bases, with 14 bases spanning the gap. There are 14 residues in the CDR3. The CDR3 loop reads CSVGFGRAQETQYF. For the CDR3, the DNA is TGCAGCGTTGGGTTTGGCAGGGCGCAAGAGACCCAGTACTTC.

The chain has TRBV5-1 and TRBJ2-3, with D unclear. Germline assignment: CDR1 SGHRS and CDR2 YFSETQ. Trimming stripped 4 bases from V and 4 bases from J, with 13 bases between. This CDR3 spans 14 amino acids. CDR3 in DNA: TGCGCCAGCAGCCCCAGCCGCCAAGCAGATACGCAGTATTTT. It codes for CASSPSRQADTQYF.

This clone was observed a handful of times. The J gene is TRBJ1-6, the V gene TRBV29-1, with 9 bases matching TRBD1. This CDR3 comprises 14 residues. V lost 6 bases to trimming and J lost 10 bases; unmatched junction nucleotides: 10. Germline V CDR1 and CDR2: SQVTM, ANQGSEA. Written as DNA, the CDR3 is TGCAGCGTGCGGACAGGGGTAGACGGATCACCCCTCCACTTT. This translates into CSVRTGVDGSPLHF.

The chain is built from TRBV18 and TRBJ2-3; maybe TRBD1 (6 bases). Trimming left V 1 base short and J 0 bases short, with 11 bases between. CDR1 KGHSH and CDR2 LQKENI come from the germline V gene. This CDR3 is 16 amino acids long. CDR3 coding DNA: TGTGCCAGCTCACCACGAGGGACAAAGAGCACAGATACGCAGTATTTT. It specifies CASSPRGTKSTDTQYF. The full variable domain, completed using reference TRBV18 and TRBJ2-3, is NAGVMQNPRHLVRRRGQEARLRCSPMKGHSHVYWYRQLPEEGLKFMVYLQKENIIDESGMPKERFSAEFPKEGPSILRIQQVVRGDSAAYFCASSPRGTKSTDTQYFGPGTRLTVL.

V is TRBV6-5 and J is TRBJ1-2; no firm D call. Trimming took off 0 bases at V and 7 bases at J, with 9 bases between the two ends. The CDR3 spans 13 residues. Germline loops: CDR1 MNHEY, CDR2 SVGAGI. DNA of the CDR3: TGTGCCAGCAGTTACTCGCGGGTGGGTGGCTACACCTTC. It encodes CASSYSRVGGYTF.

This chain uses TRBV27 with TRBJ1-6; tentatively, D is TRBD1 (6 bases). The germline CDR1 and CDR2 sequences are MNHEY and SMNVEV (reference sequence). Trimming pared 3 bases from V and 7 bases from J, leaving 10 bases between. CDR3 length: 14 residues. The CDR3 sequence is CASSFRQANSPLHF. CDR3 sequence (DNA): TGTGCCAGCAGTTTTCGACAGGCAAATTCACCCCTCCACTTT.

The chain carries TRBV12-5 and TRBJ2-7; 7 positions agree with TRBD1. Per the germline V gene, CDR1 is LGHNT and CDR2 is FRNRAP. CDR3 length: 14 residues. V was clipped by 7 bases and J by 3 bases; unmatched bases: 9. In DNA form, the CDR3 reads TGTGCTAGTGCCTCCGGGACAGTAAACTACGAGCAGTACTTC. Encoded protein: CASASGTVNYEQYF.

The chain uses TRBV2 and TRBJ2-3; D not resolved. V lost 4 bases and J 6 bases, leaving 11 bases between the germline ends. CDR3 length: 13 amino acids. Germline CDR1 SNHLY, CDR2 FYNNEI. The chain's CDR3 is CASSASLDDTQYF. CDR3 sequence (DNA): TGTGCCAGCAGTGCAAGCTTAGACGATACGCAGTATTTT.

The V and J genes are TRBV7-3 and TRBJ2-2, with D possibly TRBD1 on 5 matching bases. Germline CDR1 SGHTA, CDR2 FQGTGA. This CDR3 is 15 amino acids long. Trimming shortened V by 5 bases and J by 5 bases, and 15 bases separated the two germline ends. The DNA for the CDR3 is TGTGCCAGCAGCCAGCAGGGTCTTGGGACCGGGGAGCTGTTTTTT. Translated: CASSQQGLGTGELFF. Full variable domain (outside the CDR3, taken from reference TRBV7-3 and TRBJ2-2): GAGVSQTPSNKVTEKGKYVELRCDPISGHTALYWYRQSLGQGPEFLIYFQGTGAADDSGLPNDRFFAVRPEGSVSTLKIQRTERGDSAVYLCASSQQGLGTGELFFGEGSRLTVL.

The genes are TRBV10-3 and TRBJ1-1; D not resolved. The CDR3 is 15 residues long. The germline gives CDR1 ENHRY, CDR2 SYGVKD. V shed 7 bases and J shed 1 base, with 16 bases lying between them. In DNA, the CDR3 is TGTGCCATCACACCAACCGGGGAAACGAACACTGAAGCTTTCTTT. Protein sequence: CAITPTGETNTEAFF.

The CDR3 is CASSLAGVIQETQYF. The CDR3, as DNA: TGTGCCAGCAGCTTGGCAGGGGTCATCCAAGAGACCCAGTACTTC. The J gene is TRBJ2-5, the V gene TRBV5-4, with TRBD1 as a possible D gene (6 bases). V lost 0 bases to trimming and J lost 1 base, with 10 bases between them. Germline CDR1 SGHNT, CDR2 YYREEE (reference sequence). CDR3 length equals 15 residues.